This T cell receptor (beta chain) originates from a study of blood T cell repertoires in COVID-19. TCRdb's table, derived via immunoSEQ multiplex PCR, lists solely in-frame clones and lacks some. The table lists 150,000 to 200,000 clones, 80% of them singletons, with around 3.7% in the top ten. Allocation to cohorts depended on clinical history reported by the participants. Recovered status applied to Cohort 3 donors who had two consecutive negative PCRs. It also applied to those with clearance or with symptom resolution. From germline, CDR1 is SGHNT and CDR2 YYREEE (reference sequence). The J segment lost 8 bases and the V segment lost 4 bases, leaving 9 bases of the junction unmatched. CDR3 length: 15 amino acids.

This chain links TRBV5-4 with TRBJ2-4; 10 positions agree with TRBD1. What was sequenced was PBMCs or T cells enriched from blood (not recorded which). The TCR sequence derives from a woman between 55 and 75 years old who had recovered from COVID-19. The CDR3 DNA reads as TGTGCCAGCAGCATCGACAGGGGGCAGGTGTACATTCAGTACTTC. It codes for CASSIDRGQVYIQYF.